The following is a TCR beta chain sequence with its context. Its antigen is currently unknown. The CDR3 has 14 residues. Trimming pared 4 bases from V and 4 bases from J, leaving 12 bases between. From germline, CDR1 is KGHDR and CDR2 SFDVKD. This entry is derived from a study of early T cells in non-severe SARS-CoV-2 infection. About the research overall: The sequenced material was bulk RNA from unsorted whole blood, and its chains were unpaired.

Attachment of unique molecular identifiers to individual cDNA molecules was performed. TCRdb analysed the 5' RACE reads with MiXCR anew, one entry per CDR3 protein. Of 95,000 to 110,000 distinct CDR3 sequences in the sample, roughly 10% were seen once. Findings and caveats of the study: Matching results from VDJdb favored anti-spike CD8 responses, leaving private and CD4 specificities undetected.

The sequence derives from an adult who was a healthcare worker with PCR-confirmed SARS-CoV-2 infection or an uninfected control (not recorded which). J is TRBJ1-2 and V is TRBV24-1; D is uncertain. The source material was whole blood. The CDR3 DNA follows: TGTGCCACCAGTGAACCGGACTTCCCCTATGGCTACACCTTC. As protein: CATSEPDFPYGYTF.